Listed here are 6 T cell receptor beta chains from one sample, sequenced in a study of T cell repertoires in cytomegalovirus infection. MiXCR was run by TCRdb on the reads, yielding one entry per CDR3 protein. The sample yields about 330,000 distinct CDR3 sequences, over 7.5% seen once. The specimen was PBMCs. The source of these receptors is a human donor in good health (CMV status not recorded). Some clones in this sample may be carry-over from other donors' samples.

The chain has TRBV20-1 and TRBJ2-5, with D maybe TRBD1 (7 bases). Trimming stripped 8 bases from V and 5 bases from J, with 9 bases between. The CDR3 extends over 10 amino acids. Germline V CDR1 and CDR2: DFQATT, SNEGSKA (reference sequence). The CDR3 here is CSPGGETQYF. CDR3 coding DNA: TGCAGTCCAGGGGGGGAGACCCAGTACTTC.

This clonotype was seen ten or more times. The V call is TRBV7-2, the J call TRBJ1-1; 7 positions agree with TRBD1. The CDR3 has 11 residues. Germline trimming cut 6 bases from V and 10 bases from J; bases unmatched to any gene: 5. The germline V gene has CDR1 SGHTA and CDR2 FQGNSA. In DNA form, the CDR3 reads TGTGCCAGCAGGAGGGACAGCTTAGCTTTCTTT. Translation gives CASRRDSLAFF.

The CDR3: CASRPRKASGNTGELFF. In DNA, the CDR3 is TGTGCCAGCAGGCCTCGGAAGGCGAGCGGGAACACCGGGGAGCTGTTTTTT. The chain uses TRBV28 and TRBJ2-2; TRBD2 is a possible D gene (5 bases). Germline CDR1 MDHEN, CDR2 SYDVKM. This CDR3 region has 17 residues. V was clipped by 6 bases and J by 1 base, with 18 bases between them.

This chain uses TRBV12-5 with TRBJ1-1; the match to TRBD1 covers 7 bases. The V segment lost 5 bases and the J segment 7 bases; nucleotides outside the gene matches: 4. The CDR3 is made up of 12 amino acids. Germline V gene sequence: CDR1 LGHNT, CDR2 FRNRAP. CDR3 bases: TGTGCTAGTGGTGCCTGGACAGGTGAAGCTTTCTTT. Protein: CASGAWTGEAFF.

This clonotype was counted ten times or more. The J gene is TRBJ1-2, the V gene TRBV12-3 or TRBV12-4, with D hard to call. This CDR3 comprises 13 residues. Trimming cost V 3 bases and J 6 bases, with 11 bases left between them. CDR3 coding DNA: TGTGCCAGCAGTTTTGTGCAGAAGAATGGCTACACCTTC. Translated, it gives CASSFVQKNGYTF.

The rearrangement links TRBV30 to TRBJ2-3; TRBD2 matches at 16 bases. J was trimmed by 1 base and V by 7 bases; bases with no gene match: 5. Germline assignment: CDR1 GTSNPN and CDR2 SVGIG (reference sequence). The CDR3 runs 16 residues. DNA for the CDR3: TGTGCCTCCGGGACTAGCGGGAGGGCCGGCACAGATACGCAGTATTTT. Translation gives CASGTSGRAGTDTQYF.